These 3 T cell receptor beta chains share one sample of origin, sequenced in a study of blood T cell repertoires in COVID-19. Generated by immunoSEQ multiplex PCR, the TCRdb table keeps only in-frame clones and is missing some. Altogether more than 150,000 clones are present, around 84% being singletons, with the ten largest covering roughly 0.57%. The specimen was peripheral blood. These TCRs come from a man aged 55 to 70 with COVID-19, enrolled during active disease.

V is TRBV6-1 and J is TRBJ1-4, with 7 bases matching TRBD1. Germline values: CDR1 MNHNS, CDR2 SASEGT. The CDR3 runs to 15 residues. With 6 bases clipped from V and 8 bases from J, the junction kept 12 bases outside the gene matches. CDR3 coding DNA: TGTGCCAGCAGCCTTGCTACAGGGGACCACGAAAAACTGTTTTTT. Translating it yields CASSLATGDHEKLFF.

The genes are TRBV11-3 and TRBJ1-6, with D hard to call. The CDR3 consists of 14 residues. Trimming pared 3 bases from V and 4 bases from J, leaving 7 bases between. Per the germline V gene, CDR1 is SGHNT and CDR2 is YENEEA. CDR3 nucleotides: TGTGCCAGCAGCTTCGAGACATATAATTCACCCCTCCACTTT. This translates into CASSFETYNSPLHF.

The rearrangement links TRBV18 to TRBJ2-5, with 10 bases aligning to TRBD1. The CDR3 sequence is 14 residues long. Unmatched junction bases numbered 7, after V lost 7 bases and J lost 5 bases. Germline V gene sequence: CDR1 KGHSH, CDR2 LQKENI. CDR3 loop: CASLPGQGSETQYF. CDR3 coding DNA: TGTGCCAGCTTACCGGGACAGGGGTCCGAGACCCAGTACTTC.